Following are 3 T cell receptor beta chains from one sample sequenced in a study of T cells after yellow fever vaccination. One entry per CDR3 protein results from TCRdb running MiXCR on the 5' RACE reads. The sample contains a few hundred thousand distinct CDR3 sequences, 17% of which appear only once. Specimen: PBMCs, collected 5 days after the first yellow fever vaccination. All receptors come from a man in his late teens or twenties who received the YFV17D yellow fever vaccine.

This clonotype was counted between two and nine times. The CDR3, as DNA: TGTGCCACCAGCCGCCATGCGGGGGTCGACGAGCAGTACTTC. This translates into CATSRHAGVDEQYF. The V call is TRBV15, the J call TRBJ2-7; 7 bases map to TRBD2. The CDR3 loop spans 14 amino acids. The germline CDR1 and CDR2 sequences are LNHNV and YYDKDF (reference sequence). The trim removed 5 bases at V and 5 bases at J, leaving 9 bases unmatched.

V gene TRBV11-2 combines with J gene TRBJ1-5; D is uncertain. Germline V lookup: CDR1 SGHAT, CDR2 FQNNGV. This CDR3 region has 14 residues. Deletions cut 3 bases from V and 3 bases from J, with 9 bases between. In DNA, the CDR3 is TGTGCCAGCAGCTTCGGACCAGTCAATCAGCCCCAGCATTTT. Residues: CASSFGPVNQPQHF. Full variable domain (remainder filled in from reference TRBV11-2 and TRBJ1-5): EAGVAQSPRYKIIEKRQSVAFWCNPISGHATLYWYQQILGQGPKLLIQFQNNGVVDDSQLPKDRFSAERLKGVDSTLKIQPAKLEDSAVYLCASSFGPVNQPQHFGDGTRLSIL.

In its sample, this clonotype was seen many times. The chain links TRBV18 to TRBJ2-5, with TRBD2 matching over 8 bases. The CDR3 covers 14 residues. CDR1 and CDR2 from the germline V gene are KGHSH and LQKENI. The V segment lost 3 bases and the J segment 1 base; nucleotides outside the gene matches: 1. CDR3 nucleotide sequence: TGTGCCAGCTCACCCGGGACTAGCCAAGAGACCCAGTACTTC. Translation gives CASSPGTSQETQYF.